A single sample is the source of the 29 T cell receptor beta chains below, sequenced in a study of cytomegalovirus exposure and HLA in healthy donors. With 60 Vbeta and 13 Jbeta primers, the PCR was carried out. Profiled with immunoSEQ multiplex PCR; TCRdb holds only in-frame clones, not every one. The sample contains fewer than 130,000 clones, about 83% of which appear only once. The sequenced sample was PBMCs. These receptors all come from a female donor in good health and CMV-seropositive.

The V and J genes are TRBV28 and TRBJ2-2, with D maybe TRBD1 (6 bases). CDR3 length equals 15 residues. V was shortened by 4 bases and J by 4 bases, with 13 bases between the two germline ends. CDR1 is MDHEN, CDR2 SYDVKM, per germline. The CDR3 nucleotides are TGTGCCAGCAGTTCCACAGGGTTGGGCACCGGGGAGCTGTTTTTT. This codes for CASSSTGLGTGELFF.

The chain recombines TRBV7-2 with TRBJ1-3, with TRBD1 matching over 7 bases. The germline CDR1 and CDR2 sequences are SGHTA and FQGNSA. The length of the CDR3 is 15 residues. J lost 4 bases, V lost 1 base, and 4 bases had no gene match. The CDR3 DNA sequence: TGTGCCAGCAGCTTAGGAGGGGGCGCCGGAAACACCATATATTTT. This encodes CASSLGGGAGNTIYF.

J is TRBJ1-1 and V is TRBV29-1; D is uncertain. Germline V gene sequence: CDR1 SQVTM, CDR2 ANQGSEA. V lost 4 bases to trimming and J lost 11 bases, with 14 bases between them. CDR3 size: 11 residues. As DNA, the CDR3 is TGCAGCGTTGTAAGGGAGGCCGGGGCTTTCTTT. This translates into CSVVREAGAFF.

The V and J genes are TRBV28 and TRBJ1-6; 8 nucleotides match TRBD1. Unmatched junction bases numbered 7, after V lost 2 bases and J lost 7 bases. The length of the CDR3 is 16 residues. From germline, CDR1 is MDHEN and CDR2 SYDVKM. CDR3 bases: TGTGCCAGCAGTTTAACGAGGACAGGGATCAATTCACCCCTCCACTTT. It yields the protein CASSLTRTGINSPLHF.

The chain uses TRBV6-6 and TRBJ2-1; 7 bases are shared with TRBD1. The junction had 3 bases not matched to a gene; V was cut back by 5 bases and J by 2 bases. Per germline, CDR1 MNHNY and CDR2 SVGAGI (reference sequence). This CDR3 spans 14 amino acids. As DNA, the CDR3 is TGTGCCAGCAGTAAGACAGGGACCTACAATGAGCAGTTCTTC. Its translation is CASSKTGTYNEQFF.

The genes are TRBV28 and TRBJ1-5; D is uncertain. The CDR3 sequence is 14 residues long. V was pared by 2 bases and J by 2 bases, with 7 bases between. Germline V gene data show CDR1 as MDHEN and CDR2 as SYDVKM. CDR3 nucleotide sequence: TGTGCCAGCAGTTTACAGCGGGGCAATCAGCCCCAGCATTTT. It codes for CASSLQRGNQPQHF. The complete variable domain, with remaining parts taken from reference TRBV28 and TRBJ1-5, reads DVKVTQSSRYLVKRTGEKVFLECVQDMDHENMFWYRQDPGLGLRLIYFSYDVKMKEKGDIPEGYSVSREKKERFSLILESASTNQTSMYLCASSLQRGNQPQHFGDGTRLSIL.

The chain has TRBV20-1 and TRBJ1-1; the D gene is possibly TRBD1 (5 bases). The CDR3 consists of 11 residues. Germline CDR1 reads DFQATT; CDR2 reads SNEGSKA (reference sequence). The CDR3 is CRTIRGTEAFF. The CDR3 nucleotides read TGCAGGACGATTAGGGGCACTGAAGCTTTCTTT.

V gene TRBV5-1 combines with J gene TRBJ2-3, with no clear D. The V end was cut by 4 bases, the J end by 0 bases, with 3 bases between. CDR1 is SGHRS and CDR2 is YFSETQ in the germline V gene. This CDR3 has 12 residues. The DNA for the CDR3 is TGCGCCAGCAGCCGTAGCACAGATACGCAGTATTTT. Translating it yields CASSRSTDTQYF. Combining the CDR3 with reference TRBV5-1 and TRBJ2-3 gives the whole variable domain KAGVTQTPRYLIKTRGQQVTLSCSPISGHRSVSWYQQTPGQGLQFLFEYFSETQRNKGNFPGRFSGRQFSNSRSEMNVSTLELGDSALYLCASSRSTDTQYFGPGTRLTVL.

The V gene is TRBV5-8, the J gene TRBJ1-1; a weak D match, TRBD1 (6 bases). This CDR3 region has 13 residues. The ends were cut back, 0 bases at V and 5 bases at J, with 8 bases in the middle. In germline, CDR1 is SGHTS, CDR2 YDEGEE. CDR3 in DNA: TGTGCCAGCAGCTTGGATAGGGGGACTGAAGCTTTCTTT. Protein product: CASSLDRGTEAFF.

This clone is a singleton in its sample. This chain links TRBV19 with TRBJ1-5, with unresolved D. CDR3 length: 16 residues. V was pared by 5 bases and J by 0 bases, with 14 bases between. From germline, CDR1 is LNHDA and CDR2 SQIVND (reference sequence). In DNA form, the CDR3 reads TGTGCCAGTAGTTCGATTCCGGGAAATAGCAATCAGCCCCAGCATTTT. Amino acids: CASSSIPGNSNQPQHF.

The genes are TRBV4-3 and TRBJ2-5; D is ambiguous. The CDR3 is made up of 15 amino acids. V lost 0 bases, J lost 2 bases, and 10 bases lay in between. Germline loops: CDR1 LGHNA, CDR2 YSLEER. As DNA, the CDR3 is TGCGCCAGCAGCCAAGAACCCCGAGGTCAAGAGACCCAGTACTTC. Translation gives CASSQEPRGQETQYF.

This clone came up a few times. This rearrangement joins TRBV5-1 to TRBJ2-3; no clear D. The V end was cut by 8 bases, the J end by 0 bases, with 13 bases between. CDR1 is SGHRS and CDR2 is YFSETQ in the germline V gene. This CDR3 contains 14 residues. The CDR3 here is CASRLLQSTDTQYF. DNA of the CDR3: TGCGCCAGTAGACTCCTACAAAGCACAGATACGCAGTATTTT.

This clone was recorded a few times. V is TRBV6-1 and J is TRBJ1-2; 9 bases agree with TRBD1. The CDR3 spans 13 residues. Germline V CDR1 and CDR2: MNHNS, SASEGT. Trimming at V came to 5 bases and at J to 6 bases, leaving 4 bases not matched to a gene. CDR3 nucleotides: TGTGCCAGCAGTTTGGACAGGGGTAATGGCTACACCTTC. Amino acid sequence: CASSLDRGNGYTF.

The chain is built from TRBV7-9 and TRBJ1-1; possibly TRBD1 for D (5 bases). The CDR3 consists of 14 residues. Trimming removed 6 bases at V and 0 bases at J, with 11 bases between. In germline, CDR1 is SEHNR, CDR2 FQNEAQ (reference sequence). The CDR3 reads CASRIQELNTEAFF. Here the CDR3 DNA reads TGTGCCAGCAGGATACAGGAGTTGAACACTGAAGCTTTCTTT.

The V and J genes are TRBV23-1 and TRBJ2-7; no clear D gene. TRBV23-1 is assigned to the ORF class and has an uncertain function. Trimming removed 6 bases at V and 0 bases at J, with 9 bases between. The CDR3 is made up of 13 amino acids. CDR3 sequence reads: CASRRSSSYEQYF. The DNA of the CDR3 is TGCGCCAGCAGGCGATCTAGCTCCTACGAGCAGTACTTC.

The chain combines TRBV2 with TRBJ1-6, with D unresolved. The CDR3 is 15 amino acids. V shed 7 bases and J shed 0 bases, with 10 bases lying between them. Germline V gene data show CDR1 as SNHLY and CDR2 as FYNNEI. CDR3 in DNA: TGTGCCAGCATCCCCCCGAGCTCCTATAATTCACCCCTCCACTTT. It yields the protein CASIPPSSYNSPLHF.

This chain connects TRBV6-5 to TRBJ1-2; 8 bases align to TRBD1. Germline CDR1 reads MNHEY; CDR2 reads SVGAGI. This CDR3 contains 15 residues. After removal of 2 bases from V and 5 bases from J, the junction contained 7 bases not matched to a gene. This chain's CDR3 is CASSYIRGQEYGYTF. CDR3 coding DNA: TGTGCCAGCAGTTACATCAGGGGGCAGGAATATGGCTACACCTTC.

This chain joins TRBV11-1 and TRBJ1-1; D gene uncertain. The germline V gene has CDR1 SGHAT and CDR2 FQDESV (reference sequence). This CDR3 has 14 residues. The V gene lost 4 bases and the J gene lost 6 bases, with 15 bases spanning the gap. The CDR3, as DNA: TGTGCCAGCAGCTCGACGACACTCAACGCTGAAGCTTTCTTT. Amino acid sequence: CASSSTTLNAEAFF.

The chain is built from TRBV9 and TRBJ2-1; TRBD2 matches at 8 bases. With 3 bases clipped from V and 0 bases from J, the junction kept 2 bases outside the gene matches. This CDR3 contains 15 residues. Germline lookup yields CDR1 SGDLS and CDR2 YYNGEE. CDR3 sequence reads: CASSDSGNSYNEQFF. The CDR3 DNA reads TGTGCCAGCAGCGATAGCGGGAACTCCTACAATGAGCAGTTCTTC.

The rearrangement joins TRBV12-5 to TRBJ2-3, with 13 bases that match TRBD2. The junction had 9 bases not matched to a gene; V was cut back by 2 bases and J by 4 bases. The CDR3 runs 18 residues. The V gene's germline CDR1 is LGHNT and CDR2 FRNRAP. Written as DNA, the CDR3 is TGTGCTAGTGGTTTGACACCACTAGCGGGAGGGGTGCCAGATACGCAGTATTTT. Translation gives CASGLTPLAGGVPDTQYF.

The chain's CDR3 is CASSLGPAGGPGQFF. DNA of the CDR3: TGTGCCAGCAGCTTAGGTCCAGCGGGGGGGCCGGGGCAGTTCTTC. The chain employs TRBV7-6 and TRBJ2-1; 10 bases match TRBD2. Germline CDR1 SGHVS, CDR2 FNYEAQ. Losses at the gene ends were 1 base for V and 12 bases for J; bases not matched to a gene: 9. The CDR3 covers 15 residues.

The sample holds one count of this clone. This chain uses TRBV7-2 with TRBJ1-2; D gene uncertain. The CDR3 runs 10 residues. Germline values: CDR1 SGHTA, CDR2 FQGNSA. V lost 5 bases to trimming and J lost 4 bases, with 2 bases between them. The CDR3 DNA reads TGTGCCAGCAGCCTCTATGGCTACACCTTC. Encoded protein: CASSLYGYTF.

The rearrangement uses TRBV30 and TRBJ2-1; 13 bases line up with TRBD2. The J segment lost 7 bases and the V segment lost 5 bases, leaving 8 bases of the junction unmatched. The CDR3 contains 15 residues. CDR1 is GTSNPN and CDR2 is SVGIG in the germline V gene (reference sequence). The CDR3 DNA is TGTGCCTGGGTTAGACTAGCGGGAGGAAAGAATGAGCAGTTCTTC. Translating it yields CAWVRLAGGKNEQFF.

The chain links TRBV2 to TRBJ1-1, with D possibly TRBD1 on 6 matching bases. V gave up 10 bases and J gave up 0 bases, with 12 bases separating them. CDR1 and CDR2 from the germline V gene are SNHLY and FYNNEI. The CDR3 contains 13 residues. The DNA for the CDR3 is TGTGCCACTCAAACAGGGTTGAACACTGAAGCTTTCTTT. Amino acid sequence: CATQTGLNTEAFF.

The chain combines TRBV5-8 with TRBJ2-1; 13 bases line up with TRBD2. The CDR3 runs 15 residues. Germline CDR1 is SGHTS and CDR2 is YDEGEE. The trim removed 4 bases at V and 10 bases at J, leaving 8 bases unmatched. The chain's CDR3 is CASSLWTSGSREQFF. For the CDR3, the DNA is TGTGCCAGCAGCCTCTGGACTAGCGGGAGTAGGGAGCAGTTCTTC.

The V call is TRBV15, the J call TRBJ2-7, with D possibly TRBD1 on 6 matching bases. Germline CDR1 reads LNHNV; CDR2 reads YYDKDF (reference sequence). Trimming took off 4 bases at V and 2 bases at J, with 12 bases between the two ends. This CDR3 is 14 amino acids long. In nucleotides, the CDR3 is TGTGCCACCAGCATGCGGACAGCGACCTACGAGCAGTACTTC. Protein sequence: CATSMRTATYEQYF.

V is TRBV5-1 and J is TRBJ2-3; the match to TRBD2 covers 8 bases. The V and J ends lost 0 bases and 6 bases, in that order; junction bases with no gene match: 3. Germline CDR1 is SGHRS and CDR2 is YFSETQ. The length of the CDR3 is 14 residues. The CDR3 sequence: CASSLEGLGDTQYF. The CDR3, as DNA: TGCGCCAGCAGCTTGGAGGGACTAGGGGATACGCAGTATTTT.

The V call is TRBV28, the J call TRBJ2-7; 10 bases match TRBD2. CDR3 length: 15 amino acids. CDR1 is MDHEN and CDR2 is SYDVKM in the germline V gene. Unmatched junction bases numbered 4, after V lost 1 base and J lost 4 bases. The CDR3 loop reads CASSLSLAGAYEQYF. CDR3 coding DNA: TGTGCCAGCAGTTTATCCCTAGCGGGAGCTTACGAGCAGTACTTC.

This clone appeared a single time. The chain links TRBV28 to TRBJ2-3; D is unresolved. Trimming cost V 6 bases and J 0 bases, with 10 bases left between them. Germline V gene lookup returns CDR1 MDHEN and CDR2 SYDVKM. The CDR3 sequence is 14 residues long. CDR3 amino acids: CASRPTRSTDTQYF. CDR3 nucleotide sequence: TGTGCCAGCAGGCCCACGCGTAGCACAGATACGCAGTATTTT.